The 12 T cell receptor beta chains listed next were all sequenced from one sample in a study of monozygotic twins with inflammatory bowel disease (dated by TCRdb to between 2018 and 2021). The library came from 5' RACE. Sequenced on an Illumina HiSeq 2500. TCRdb reprocessed the reads into one record per CDR3 protein sequence, lacking DNA. The sample table gives about 380,000 distinct CDR3 sequences. In total, the top ten clones hold 2% to 3% of the sample. Sequencing was performed on blood. Receptors were obtained from a human donor with ulcerative colitis or Crohn's disease, or a healthy co-twin of an affected twin (not recorded which).

The CDR3 is CASSLDGASKNIQYF. V gene TRBV5-1 combines with J gene TRBJ2-4; there is no DNA to check the TCRdb D call of TRBD2. This CDR3 comprises 15 residues. Germline CDR1 reads SGHRS; CDR2 reads YFSETQ.

The chain carries TRBV5-1 and TRBJ2-2; as DNA is missing, the TRBD2 call by TCRdb cannot be tested. The CDR3 has 16 residues. Germline lookup yields CDR1 SGHRS and CDR2 YFSETQ. Here the CDR3 reads CASSAIAEVFTGELFF.

The V and J genes are TRBV5-1 and TRBJ1-1. Germline V gene sequence: CDR1 SGHRS, CDR2 YFSETQ. This CDR3 contains 15 residues. The CDR3: CASSRTAAWDTEAFF.

This chain joins TRBV5-1 and TRBJ1-1; TCRdb picks TRBD1, but there is no DNA to check that call. The germline V gene encodes CDR1 SGHRS and CDR2 YFSETQ. This CDR3 contains 12 residues. The CDR3 sequence: CASSLVGGEAFF.

V usage is TRBV11-2 and J usage is TRBJ2-5; TCRdb picks TRBD1, but there is no DNA to check that call. The CDR3 contains 15 residues. Germline loops: CDR1 SGHAT, CDR2 FQNNGV. This CDR3 is CASSLWTGYQETQYF.

V is TRBV5-4 and J is TRBJ1-1; lacking DNA, the TRBD1 call made by TCRdb goes unchecked. Per germline, CDR1 SGHNT and CDR2 YYREEE (reference sequence). The CDR3 spans 14 residues. The CDR3 loop is CASSVLQGVTEAFF.

The chain combines TRBV20-1 with TRBJ1-6; the TCRdb D gene call, TRBD1, has no DNA to confirm it. CDR1 and CDR2 from the germline V gene are DFQATT and SNEGSKA (reference sequence). The CDR3 spans 11 residues. This chain's CDR3 is CSAPDTQGANF.

This rearrangement joins TRBV6-4 to TRBJ2-3; the TCRdb call, TRBD1, lacks DNA for checking. The CDR3 totals 19 residues. Germline CDR1 MRHNA, CDR2 SNTAGT. This chain's CDR3 is CASTDTRGGSHHSTDTQYF.

This chain connects TRBV9 to TRBJ2-7. The CDR3 is made up of 14 amino acids. Per the germline V gene, CDR1 is SGDLS and CDR2 is YYNGEE. The CDR3 here is CASSVKGSSYEQYF.

The CDR3 loop is CASSPPLKTGNGYTF. The chain employs TRBV7-4 and TRBJ1-2; TCRdb designates TRBD1, a call that cannot be tested without DNA. Germline loops: CDR1 SGHVT, CDR2 SQSDAQ. This CDR3 is built from 15 residues. Drawing the rest from reference TRBV7-4 and TRBJ1-2, the complete variable domain is GAGVSQSPRYKVAKRGRDVALRCDSISGHVTLYWYRQTLGQGSEVLTYSQSDAQRDKSGRPSGRFSAERPERSVSTLKIQRTEQGDSAVYLCASSPPLKTGNGYTFGSGTRLTVV.

This chain uses TRBV20-1 with TRBJ2-2; TCRdb selects TRBD2, and the lack of DNA leaves this call unchecked. The CDR3 length is 15 residues. Germline V gives CDR1 DFQATT, CDR2 SNEGSKA (reference sequence). CDR3 sequence: CSARPGTSDTGELFF.

V and J are TRBV6-2 or TRBV6-3 and TRBJ2-7; the D call of TRBD2 rests on TCRdb alone, since no DNA is present to check it. The CDR3 contains 14 residues. The germline V gene has CDR1 MNHEY and CDR2 SVGEGT. The CDR3 here is CASSYGDFSYEQYF.